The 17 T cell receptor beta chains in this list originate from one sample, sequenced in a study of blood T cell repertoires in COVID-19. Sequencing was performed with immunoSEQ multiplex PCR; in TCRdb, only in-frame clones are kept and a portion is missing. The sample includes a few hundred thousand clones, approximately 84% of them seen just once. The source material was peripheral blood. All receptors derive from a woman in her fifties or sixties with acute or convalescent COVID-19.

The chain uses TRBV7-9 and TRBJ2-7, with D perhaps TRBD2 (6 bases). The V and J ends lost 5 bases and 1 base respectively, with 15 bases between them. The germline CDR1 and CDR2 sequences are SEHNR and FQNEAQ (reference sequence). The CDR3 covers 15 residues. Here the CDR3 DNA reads TGTGCCAGCAGCCCGGGACTGTTAGTTTCCTACGAGCAGTACTTC. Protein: CASSPGLLVSYEQYF.

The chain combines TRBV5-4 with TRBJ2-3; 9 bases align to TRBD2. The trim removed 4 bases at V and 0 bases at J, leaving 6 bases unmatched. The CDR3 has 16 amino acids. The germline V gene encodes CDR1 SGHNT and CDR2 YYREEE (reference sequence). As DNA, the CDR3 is TGTGCCAGCAGCCAGCGGACTAGCGTAAGCACAGATACGCAGTATTTT. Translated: CASSQRTSVSTDTQYF. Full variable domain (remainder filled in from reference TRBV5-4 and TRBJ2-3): ETGVTQSPTHLIKTRGQQVTLRCSSQSGHNTVSWYQQALGQGPQFIFQYYREEENGRGNFPPRFSGLQFPNYSSELNVNALELDDSALYLCASSQRTSVSTDTQYFGPGTRLTVL.

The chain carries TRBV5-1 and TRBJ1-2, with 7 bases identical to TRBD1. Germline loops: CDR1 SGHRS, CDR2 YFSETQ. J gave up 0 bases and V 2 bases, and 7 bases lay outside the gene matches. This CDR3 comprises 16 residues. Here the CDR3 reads CASSFSGTEANYGYTF. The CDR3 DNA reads TGCGCCAGCAGCTTTTCGGGGACAGAAGCTAACTATGGCTACACCTTC.

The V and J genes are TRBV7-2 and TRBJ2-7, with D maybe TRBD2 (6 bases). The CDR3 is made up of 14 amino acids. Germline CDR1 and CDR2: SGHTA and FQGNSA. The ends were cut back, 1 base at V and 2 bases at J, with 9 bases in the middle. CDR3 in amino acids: CASSLVIAAYEQYF. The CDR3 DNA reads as TGTGCCAGCAGCTTAGTAATAGCGGCCTACGAGCAGTACTTC. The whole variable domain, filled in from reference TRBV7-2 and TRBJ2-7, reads GAGVSQSPSNKVTEKGKDVELRCDPISGHTALYWYRQSLGQGLEFLIYFQGNSAPDKSGLPSDRFSAERTGGSVSTLTIQRTQQEDSAVYLCASSLVIAAYEQYFGPGTRLTVT.

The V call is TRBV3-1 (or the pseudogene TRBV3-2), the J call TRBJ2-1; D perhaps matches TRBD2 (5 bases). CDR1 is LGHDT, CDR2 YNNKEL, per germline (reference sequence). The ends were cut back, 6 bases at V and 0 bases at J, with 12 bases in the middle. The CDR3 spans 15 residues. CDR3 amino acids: CASRPGLSSYNEQFF. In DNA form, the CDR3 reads TGTGCCAGCAGACCCGGACTCAGCTCCTACAATGAGCAGTTCTTC.

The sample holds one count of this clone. CDR3 residues: CASSTSSYNEQFF. CDR3 sequence (DNA): TGTGCCAGCAGTACCAGCTCCTACAATGAGCAGTTCTTC. The chain carries TRBV6-2 or TRBV6-3 and TRBJ2-1; D unclear. The CDR3 spans 13 residues. CDR1 and CDR2 from the germline V gene are MNHEY and SVGEGT. V was trimmed by 5 bases and J by 0 bases, leaving 5 bases between them.

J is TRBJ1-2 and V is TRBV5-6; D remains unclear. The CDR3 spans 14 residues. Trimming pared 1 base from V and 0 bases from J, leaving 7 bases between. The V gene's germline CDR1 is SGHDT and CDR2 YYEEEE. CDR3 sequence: CASSLTQTNYGYTF. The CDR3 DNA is TGTGCCAGCAGCTTGACACAGACTAACTATGGCTACACCTTC.

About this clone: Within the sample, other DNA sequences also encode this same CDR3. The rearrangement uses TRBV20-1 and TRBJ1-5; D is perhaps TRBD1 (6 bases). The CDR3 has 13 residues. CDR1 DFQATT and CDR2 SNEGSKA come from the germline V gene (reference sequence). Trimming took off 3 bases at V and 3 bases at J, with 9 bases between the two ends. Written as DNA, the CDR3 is TGCAGTGCTAGTGCAGGGGTCAATCAGCCCCAGCATTTT. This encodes CSASAGVNQPQHF.

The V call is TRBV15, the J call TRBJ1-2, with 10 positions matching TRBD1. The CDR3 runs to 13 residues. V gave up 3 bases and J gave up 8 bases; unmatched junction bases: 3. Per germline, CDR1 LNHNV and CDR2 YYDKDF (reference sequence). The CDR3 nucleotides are TGTGCCACCAGCAGTGCGACAGGGGGCGGCTACACCTTC. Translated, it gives CATSSATGGGYTF.

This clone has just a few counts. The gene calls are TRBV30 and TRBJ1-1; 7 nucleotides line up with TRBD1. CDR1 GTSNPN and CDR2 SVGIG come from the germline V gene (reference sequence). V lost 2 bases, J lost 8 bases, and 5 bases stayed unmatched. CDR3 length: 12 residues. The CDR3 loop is CAWSRQGGEAFF. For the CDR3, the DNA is TGTGCCTGGAGTCGACAGGGTGGGGAAGCTTTCTTT.

The CDR3 reads CASSPLGANVLTF. The DNA of the CDR3 is TGTGCCAGCAGCCCCCTGGGGGCCAACGTCCTGACTTTC. This chain links TRBV6-5 with TRBJ2-6; D remains ambiguous. The V end was cut by 6 bases, the J end by 4 bases, with 7 bases between. The germline gives CDR1 MNHEY, CDR2 SVGAGI. The CDR3 contains 13 residues.

The CDR3 nucleotides are TGTGCCAGCAGCGCGCGAGGAATTTGGCAGAATGAGCAGTTCTTC. It specifies CASSARGIWQNEQFF. The chain joins TRBV7-2 to TRBJ2-1; D is unresolved. CDR1 is SGHTA and CDR2 is FQGNSA in the germline V gene. The CDR3 totals 15 residues. Trimming removed 5 bases from V and 7 bases from J, with 18 bases in between.

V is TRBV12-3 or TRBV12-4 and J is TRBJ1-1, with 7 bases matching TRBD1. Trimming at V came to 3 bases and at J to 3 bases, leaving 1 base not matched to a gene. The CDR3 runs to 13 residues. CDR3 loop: CASSFQGDTEAFF. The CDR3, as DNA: TGTGCCAGCAGTTTTCAGGGGGACACTGAAGCTTTCTTT.

Written as DNA, the CDR3 is TGTGCCAGCAGCCAGGGAGGCGGGCGCTCTAATGAAAAACTGTTTTTT. This codes for CASSQGGGRSNEKLFF. V and J are TRBV5-4 and TRBJ1-4; D possibly corresponds to TRBD1 (5 bases). Germline CDR1 and CDR2: SGHNT and YYREEE (reference sequence). The CDR3 totals 16 residues. Trimming removed 4 bases at V and 3 bases at J, with 16 bases between.

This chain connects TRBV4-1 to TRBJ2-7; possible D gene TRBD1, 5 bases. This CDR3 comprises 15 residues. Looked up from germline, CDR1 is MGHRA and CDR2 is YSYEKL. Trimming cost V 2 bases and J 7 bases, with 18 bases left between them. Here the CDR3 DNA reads TGCGCCAGCAGCCAACAGGGTGGAGCCGATTGGGAGCAGTACTTC. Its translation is CASSQQGGADWEQYF.

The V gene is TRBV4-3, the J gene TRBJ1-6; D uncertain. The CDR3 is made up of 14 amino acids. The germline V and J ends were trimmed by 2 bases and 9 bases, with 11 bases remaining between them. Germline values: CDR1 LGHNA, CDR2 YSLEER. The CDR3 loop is CASSQSLGPSPLHF. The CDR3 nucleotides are TGCGCCAGCAGCCAAAGCCTGGGCCCTTCACCCCTCCACTTT.

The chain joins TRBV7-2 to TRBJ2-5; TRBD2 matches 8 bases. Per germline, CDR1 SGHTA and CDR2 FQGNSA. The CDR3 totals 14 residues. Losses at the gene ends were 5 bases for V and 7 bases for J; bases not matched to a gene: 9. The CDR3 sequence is CASSRGGTGGTQYF. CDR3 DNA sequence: TGTGCCAGCAGCCGCGGGGGGACCGGCGGGACCCAGTACTTC.